Following are 9 T cell receptor beta chains from one sample sequenced in a study of blood T cell repertoires in COVID-19 (dated by TCRdb to the early 2020s). Library preparation employed the immunoSEQ multiplex PCR assay. TCRdb provides this immuneACCESS table in a form limited to in-frame rearrangements. Some clones are lacking; in checked studies, under half of them reflect an unresolved V gene, and why the rest are absent is not known. The sample includes about 37,000 clones, with 80% observed a single time. The top ten constitute approximately 15% of the sample. Sequencing was performed on peripheral blood. The source is a woman aged 70-85 years with acute or convalescent COVID-19.

The rearrangement joins TRBV9 to TRBJ1-1; D uncertain. CDR1 and CDR2 (germline): SGDLS, YYNGEE. The CDR3 runs to 13 residues. V lost 4 bases and J 1 base, leaving 8 bases between the germline ends. DNA for the CDR3: TGTGCCAGCAGCCCCCTGAGGAACACTGAAGCTTTCTTT. It translates to CASSPLRNTEAFF.

The rearrangement joins TRBV27 to TRBJ2-5, with TRBD2 identical over 8 bases. The V gene end was trimmed by 4 bases and the J gene end by 7 bases; junction bases not matched to a gene: 8. Germline values: CDR1 MNHEY, CDR2 SMNVEV (reference sequence). The length of the CDR3 is 14 residues. The CDR3 is CASSWAGLEGTQYF. The CDR3 nucleotides are TGTGCCAGCAGTTGGGCGGGACTAGAGGGGACCCAGTACTTC.

DNA for the CDR3: TGTGCCAGCAGTTACGGAGGAGCTAACTATGGCTACACCTTC. As protein: CASSYGGANYGYTF. V and J are TRBV6-5 and TRBJ1-2; D not resolved. The V and J ends lost 2 bases and 0 bases respectively, with 7 bases between them. Germline values: CDR1 MNHEY, CDR2 SVGAGI. The CDR3 has 14 residues.

This clone was recorded once. The chain joins TRBV5-1 to TRBJ2-3; no definite D call. This CDR3 region has 14 residues. Trimming pared 1 base from V and 5 bases from J, leaving 11 bases between. CDR1 and CDR2 (germline): SGHRS, YFSETQ. Here the CDR3 reads CASSLLGPEDTQYF. CDR3 coding DNA: TGCGCCAGCAGCTTGCTAGGTCCAGAAGATACGCAGTATTTT.

This clone was recorded a few times. The chain combines TRBV18 with TRBJ1-5, with D uncertain. The CDR3 has 13 residues. Trimming removed 2 bases at V and 4 bases at J, with 6 bases between. Looked up from germline, CDR1 is KGHSH and CDR2 is LQKENI. The CDR3, as DNA: TGTGCCAGCTCACCAGCAGGAAATCAGCCCCAGCATTTT. Its protein product is CASSPAGNQPQHF. The full variable domain, completed using reference TRBV18 and TRBJ1-5, is NAGVMQNPRHLVRRRGQEARLRCSPMKGHSHVYWYRQLPEEGLKFMVYLQKENIIDESGMPKERFSAEFPKEGPSILRIQQVVRGDSAAYFCASSPAGNQPQHFGDGTRLSIL.

For the CDR3, the DNA is TGTGCCAGCAGCTCCCCTCAGGCCAGCAAAGAGACCCAGTACTTC. It specifies CASSSPQASKETQYF. The genes are TRBV11-1 and TRBJ2-5; D is unresolved. V was pared by 4 bases and J by 3 bases, with 15 bases between. Germline assignment: CDR1 SGHAT and CDR2 FQDESV (reference sequence). The CDR3 consists of 15 residues.

This clone appeared a single time. The rearrangement joins TRBV11-3 to TRBJ2-3; 8 bases fit TRBD2. The germline V gene encodes CDR1 SGHNT and CDR2 YENEEA. V trimming: 4 bases; J trimming: 2 bases; junction bases outside the gene matches: 8. The CDR3 contains 16 residues. The CDR3 spells CASSSGGGGFTDTQYF. CDR3 bases: TGTGCCAGCAGCTCCGGCGGCGGGGGGTTCACAGATACGCAGTATTTT.

The rearrangement joins TRBV28 to TRBJ2-7; D is unresolved. V gave up 2 bases and J gave up 2 bases, with 7 bases separating them. CDR3 length: 13 residues. Germline values: CDR1 MDHEN, CDR2 SYDVKM. The CDR3, as DNA: TGTGCCAGCAGTTTACGGGTAACCTACGAGCAGTACTTC. It codes for CASSLRVTYEQYF.

The chain is built from TRBV27 and TRBJ2-7, with 8 nucleotides matching TRBD1. The ends lost 7 bases at V and 3 bases at J; junction bases unmatched: 8. Germline lookup yields CDR1 MNHEY and CDR2 SMNVEV (reference sequence). The CDR3 is 14 amino acids. The CDR3 nucleotides are TGTGCCAGCATCCAAGGGGACAGGCACTACGAGCAGTACTTC. Protein product: CASIQGDRHYEQYF.